This T cell receptor (beta chain) was captured in a study of blood T cell repertoires in COVID-19. Across the whole study: Researchers got acute and convalescent COVID-19 samples from the United States, Italy and Spain.

Germline CDR1 and CDR2: SQVTM and ANQGSEA. The CDR3 length is 13 residues. Trimming stripped 0 bases from V and 1 base from J, with 6 bases between. Authors' methods: Estimation of nucleated cell counts relied on the amplification of reference gene primers. Libraries were prepared by immunoSEQ multiplex PCR; TCRdb keeps only in-frame clonotypes and omits some of them. V and J calls and clone size come straight from that table; D and trimming were deduced from the DNA. Of about 120,000 clones listed, around 83% are singletons. Sample: peripheral blood. The chain has TRBV29-1 and TRBJ1-1; D call uncertain. The source of this sequence is a man aged 60 to 69 with acute or convalescent COVID-19. CDR3: CSVEDSRNTEAFF. In DNA form, the CDR3 reads TGCAGCGTTGAAGACTCGAGGAACACTGAAGCTTTCTTT. The whole variable domain, filled in from reference TRBV29-1 and TRBJ1-1, reads SAVISQKPSRDICQRGTSLTIQCQVDSQVTMMFWYRQQPGQSLTLIATANQGSEATYESGFVIDKFPISRPNLTFSTLTVSNMSPEDSSIYLCSVEDSRNTEAFFGQGTRLTVV.